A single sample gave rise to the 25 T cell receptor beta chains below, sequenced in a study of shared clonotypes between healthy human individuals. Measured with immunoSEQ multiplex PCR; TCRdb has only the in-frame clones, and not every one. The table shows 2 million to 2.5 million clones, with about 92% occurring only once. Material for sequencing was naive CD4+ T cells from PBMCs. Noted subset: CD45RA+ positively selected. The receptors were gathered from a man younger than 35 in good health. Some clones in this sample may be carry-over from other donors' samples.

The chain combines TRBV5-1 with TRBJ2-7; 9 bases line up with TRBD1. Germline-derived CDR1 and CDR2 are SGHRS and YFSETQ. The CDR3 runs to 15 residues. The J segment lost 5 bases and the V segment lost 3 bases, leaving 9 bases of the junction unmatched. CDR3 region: CASSSVGQGSDEQYF. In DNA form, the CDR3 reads TGCGCCAGCAGCTCGGTGGGACAGGGTAGCGACGAGCAGTACTTC. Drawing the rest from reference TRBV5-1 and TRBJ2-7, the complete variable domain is KAGVTQTPRYLIKTRGQQVTLSCSPISGHRSVSWYQQTPGQGLQFLFEYFSETQRNKGNFPGRFSGRQFSNSRSEMNVSTLELGDSALYLCASSSVGQGSDEQYFGPGTRLTVT.

As DNA, the CDR3 is TGTGCCAGCAGCTCGGGGTTTGGGGTGTACTTC. Translated: CASSSGFGVYF. V is TRBV5-6 and J is TRBJ2-4; tentatively, D is TRBD2 (5 bases). Looked up from germline, CDR1 is SGHDT and CDR2 is YYEEEE. The CDR3 loop spans 11 amino acids. V lost 3 bases and J 15 bases, leaving 13 bases between the germline ends. Combining the CDR3 with reference TRBV5-6 and TRBJ2-4 gives the whole variable domain DAGVTQSPTHLIKTRGQQVTLRCSPKSGHDTVSWYQQALGQGPQFIFQYYEEEERQRGNFPDRFSGHQFPNYSSELNVNALLLGDSALYLCASSSGFGVYFGAGTRLSVL.

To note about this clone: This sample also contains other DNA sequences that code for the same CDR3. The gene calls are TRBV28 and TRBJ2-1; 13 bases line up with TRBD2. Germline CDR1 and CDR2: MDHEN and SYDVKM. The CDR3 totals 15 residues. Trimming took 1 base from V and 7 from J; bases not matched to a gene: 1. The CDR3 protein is CASSLSTSGRNEQFF. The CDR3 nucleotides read TGTGCCAGCAGTTTATCGACTAGCGGGAGGAATGAGCAGTTCTTC.

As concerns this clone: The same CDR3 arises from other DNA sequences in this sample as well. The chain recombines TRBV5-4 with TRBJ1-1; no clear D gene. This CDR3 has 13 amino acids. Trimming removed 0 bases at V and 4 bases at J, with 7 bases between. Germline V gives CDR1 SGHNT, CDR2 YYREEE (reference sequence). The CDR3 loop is CASSLDGITEAFF. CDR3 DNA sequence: TGTGCCAGCAGCTTGGACGGGATCACTGAAGCTTTCTTT.

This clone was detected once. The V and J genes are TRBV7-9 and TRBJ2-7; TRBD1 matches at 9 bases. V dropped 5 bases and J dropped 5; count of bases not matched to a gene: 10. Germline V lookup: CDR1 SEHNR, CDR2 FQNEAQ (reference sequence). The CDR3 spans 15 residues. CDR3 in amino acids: CASSLGDREKDEQYF. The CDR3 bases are TGTGCCAGCAGCCTAGGGGACAGGGAAAAAGACGAGCAGTACTTC.

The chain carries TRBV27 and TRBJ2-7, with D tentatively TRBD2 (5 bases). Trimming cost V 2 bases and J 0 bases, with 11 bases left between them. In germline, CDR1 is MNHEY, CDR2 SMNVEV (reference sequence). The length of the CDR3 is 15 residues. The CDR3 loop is CASSLAAGSSYEQYF. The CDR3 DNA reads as TGTGCCAGCAGTTTAGCGGCGGGTTCCTCCTACGAGCAGTACTTC.

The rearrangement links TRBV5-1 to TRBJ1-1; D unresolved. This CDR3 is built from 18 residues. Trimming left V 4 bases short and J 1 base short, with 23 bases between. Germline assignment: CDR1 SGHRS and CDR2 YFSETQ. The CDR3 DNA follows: TGCGCCAGCAGCCCTGGAGGCTGGGTCACTCGGAGGAACACTGAAGCTTTCTTT. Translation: CASSPGGWVTRRNTEAFF.

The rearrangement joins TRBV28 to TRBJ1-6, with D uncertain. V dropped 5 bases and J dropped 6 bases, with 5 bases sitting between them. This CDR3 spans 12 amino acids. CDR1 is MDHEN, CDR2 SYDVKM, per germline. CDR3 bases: TGTGCCAGCAGTCGACTTAATTCACCCCTCCACTTT. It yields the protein CASSRLNSPLHF.

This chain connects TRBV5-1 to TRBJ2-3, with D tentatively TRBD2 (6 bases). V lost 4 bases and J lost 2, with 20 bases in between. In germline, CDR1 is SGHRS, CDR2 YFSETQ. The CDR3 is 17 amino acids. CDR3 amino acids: CASSLGLGAGITDTQYF. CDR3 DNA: TGCGCCAGCAGCCTAGGTCTGGGTGCGGGGATCACAGATACGCAGTATTTT.

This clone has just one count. In nucleotides, the CDR3 is TGTGCCAGCAGTTCCCAACAGGGGATTATTCAGCCCCAGCATTTT. Amino acids: CASSSQQGIIQPQHF. This chain links TRBV27 with TRBJ1-5; 7 positions agree with TRBD1. The CDR3 covers 15 residues. From germline, CDR1 is MNHEY and CDR2 SMNVEV (reference sequence). Trimming cost V 4 bases and J 6 bases; bases outside gene matches: 9.

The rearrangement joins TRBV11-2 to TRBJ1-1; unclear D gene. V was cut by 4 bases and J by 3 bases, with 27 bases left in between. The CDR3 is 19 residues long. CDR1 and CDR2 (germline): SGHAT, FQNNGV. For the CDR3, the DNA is TGTGCCAGCAGCTCACTTAGCGGTCCCAAGGGCCGCGGGGACACTGAAGCTTTCTTT. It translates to CASSSLSGPKGRGDTEAFF. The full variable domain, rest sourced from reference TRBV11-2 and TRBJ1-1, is EAGVAQSPRYKIIEKRQSVAFWCNPISGHATLYWYQQILGQGPKLLIQFQNNGVVDDSQLPKDRFSAERLKGVDSTLKIQPAKLEDSAVYLCASSSLSGPKGRGDTEAFFGQGTRLTVV.

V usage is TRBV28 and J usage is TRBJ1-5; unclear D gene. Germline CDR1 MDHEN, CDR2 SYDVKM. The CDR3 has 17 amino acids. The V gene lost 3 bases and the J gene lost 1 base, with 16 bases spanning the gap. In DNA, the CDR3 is TGTGCCAGCAGTTTTCTGACACCCTCGAGAAGCAATCAGCCCCAGCATTTT. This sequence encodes CASSFLTPSRSNQPQHF. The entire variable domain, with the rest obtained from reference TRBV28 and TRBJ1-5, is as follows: DVKVTQSSRYLVKRTGEKVFLECVQDMDHENMFWYRQDPGLGLRLIYFSYDVKMKEKGDIPEGYSVSREKKERFSLILESASTNQTSMYLCASSFLTPSRSNQPQHFGDGTRLSIL.

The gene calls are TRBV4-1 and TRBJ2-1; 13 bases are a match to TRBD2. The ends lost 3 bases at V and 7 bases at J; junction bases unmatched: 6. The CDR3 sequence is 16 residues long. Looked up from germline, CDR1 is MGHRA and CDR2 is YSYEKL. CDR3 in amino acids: CASSHGTSGKGNEQFF. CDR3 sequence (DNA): TGCGCCAGCAGCCACGGGACTAGCGGGAAGGGTAATGAGCAGTTCTTC.

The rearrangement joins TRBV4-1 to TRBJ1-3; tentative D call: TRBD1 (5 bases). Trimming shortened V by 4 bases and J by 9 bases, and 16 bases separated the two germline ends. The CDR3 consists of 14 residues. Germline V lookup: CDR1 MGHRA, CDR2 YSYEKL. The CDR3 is CASSLSGTRGTIYF. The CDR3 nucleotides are TGCGCCAGCAGCCTCTCCGGGACTAGGGGCACCATATATTTT.

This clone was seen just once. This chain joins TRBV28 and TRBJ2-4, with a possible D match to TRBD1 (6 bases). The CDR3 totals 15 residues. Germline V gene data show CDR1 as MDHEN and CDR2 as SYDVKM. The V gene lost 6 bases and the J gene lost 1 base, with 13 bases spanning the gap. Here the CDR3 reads CASSPTGIAKNIQYF. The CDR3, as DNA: TGTGCCAGCAGCCCCACAGGGATTGCCAAAAACATTCAGTACTTC. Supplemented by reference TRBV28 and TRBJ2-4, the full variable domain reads DVKVTQSSRYLVKRTGEKVFLECVQDMDHENMFWYRQDPGLGLRLIYFSYDVKMKEKGDIPEGYSVSREKKERFSLILESASTNQTSMYLCASSPTGIAKNIQYFGAGTRLSVL.

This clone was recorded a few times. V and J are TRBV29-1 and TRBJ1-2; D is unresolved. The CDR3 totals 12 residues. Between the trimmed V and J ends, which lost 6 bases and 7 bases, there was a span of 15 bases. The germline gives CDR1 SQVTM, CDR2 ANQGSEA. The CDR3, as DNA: TGCAGCGTCCTGACAACAAGAGGTGGCTACACCTTC. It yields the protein CSVLTTRGGYTF.

CDR3 sequence: CASSTSPYGYTF. The CDR3 coding sequence is TGTGCCAGCAGTACCAGTCCCTATGGCTACACCTTC. The chain has TRBV6-5 and TRBJ1-2; D remains unclear. Between the trimmed V and J ends, which lost 5 bases and 4 bases, there was a span of 8 bases. The CDR3 loop spans 12 amino acids. Looked up from germline, CDR1 is MNHEY and CDR2 is SVGAGI.

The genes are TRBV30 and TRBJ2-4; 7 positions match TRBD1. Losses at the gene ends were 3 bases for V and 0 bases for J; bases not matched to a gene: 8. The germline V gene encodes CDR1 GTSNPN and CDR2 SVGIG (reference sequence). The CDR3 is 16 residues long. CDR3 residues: CAWRKGGQLAKNIQYF. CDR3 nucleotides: TGTGCCTGGAGAAAAGGGGGCCAACTAGCCAAAAACATTCAGTACTTC.

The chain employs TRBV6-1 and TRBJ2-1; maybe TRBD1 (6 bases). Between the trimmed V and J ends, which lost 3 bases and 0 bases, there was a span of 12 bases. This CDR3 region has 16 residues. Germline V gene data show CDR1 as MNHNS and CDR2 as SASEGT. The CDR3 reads CASSDRTASSYNEQFF. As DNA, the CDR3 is TGTGCCAGCAGTGATAGGACAGCGAGCTCCTACAATGAGCAGTTCTTC.

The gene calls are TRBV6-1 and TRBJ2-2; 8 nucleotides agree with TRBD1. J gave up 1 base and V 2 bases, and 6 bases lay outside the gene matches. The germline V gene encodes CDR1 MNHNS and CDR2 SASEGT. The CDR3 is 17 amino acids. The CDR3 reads CASSEPGDRGNTGELFF. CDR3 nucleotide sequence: TGTGCCAGCAGTGAACCCGGTGACAGGGGGAACACCGGGGAGCTGTTTTTT.

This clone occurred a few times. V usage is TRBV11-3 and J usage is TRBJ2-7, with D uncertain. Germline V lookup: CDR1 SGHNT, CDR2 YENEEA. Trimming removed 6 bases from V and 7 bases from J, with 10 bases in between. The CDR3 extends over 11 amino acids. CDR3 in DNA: TGTGCCAGCAGTACCGGCAGGGAGCAGTACTTC. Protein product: CASSTGREQYF.

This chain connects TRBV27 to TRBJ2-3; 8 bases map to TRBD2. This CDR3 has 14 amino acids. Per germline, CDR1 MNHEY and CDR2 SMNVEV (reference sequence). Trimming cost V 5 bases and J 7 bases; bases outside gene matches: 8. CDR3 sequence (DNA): TGTGCCAGCAGTCGGGGGGGTGCACGAAATACGCAGTATTTT. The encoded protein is CASSRGGARNTQYF.

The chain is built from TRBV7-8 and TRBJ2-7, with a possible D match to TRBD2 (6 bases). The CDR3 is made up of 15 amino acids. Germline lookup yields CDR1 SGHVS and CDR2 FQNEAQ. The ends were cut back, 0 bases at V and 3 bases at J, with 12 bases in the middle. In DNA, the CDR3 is TGTGCCAGCAGCTTAGCTGGGGGACTCAGCTACGAGCAGTACTTC. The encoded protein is CASSLAGGLSYEQYF.

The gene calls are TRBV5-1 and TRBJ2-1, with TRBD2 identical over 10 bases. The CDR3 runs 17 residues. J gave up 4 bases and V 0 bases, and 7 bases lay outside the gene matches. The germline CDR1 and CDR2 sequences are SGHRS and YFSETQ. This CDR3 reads CASSLAASGSTYNEQFF. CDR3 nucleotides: TGCGCCAGCAGCTTGGCGGCTAGCGGGAGTACTTACAATGAGCAGTTCTTC.

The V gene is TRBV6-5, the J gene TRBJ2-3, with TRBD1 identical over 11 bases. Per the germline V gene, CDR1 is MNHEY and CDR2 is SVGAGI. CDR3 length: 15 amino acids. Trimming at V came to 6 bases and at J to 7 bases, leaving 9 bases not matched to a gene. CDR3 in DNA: TGTGCCAGCAGGGGCGGACAGGGGGCATCAAATACGCAGTATTTT. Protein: CASRGGQGASNTQYF.